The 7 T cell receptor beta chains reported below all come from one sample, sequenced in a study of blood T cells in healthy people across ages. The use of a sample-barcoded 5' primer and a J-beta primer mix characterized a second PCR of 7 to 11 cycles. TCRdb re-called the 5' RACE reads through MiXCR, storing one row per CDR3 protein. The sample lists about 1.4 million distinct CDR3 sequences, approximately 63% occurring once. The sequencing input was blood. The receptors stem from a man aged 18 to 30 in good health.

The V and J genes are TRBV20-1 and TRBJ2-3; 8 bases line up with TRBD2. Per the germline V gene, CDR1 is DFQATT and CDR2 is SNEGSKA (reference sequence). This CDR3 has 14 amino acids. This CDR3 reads CSSDSGELTDTQYF. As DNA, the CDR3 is TGCAGCTCTGATAGCGGGGAGCTCACAGATACGCAGTATTTT.

The CDR3 DNA reads TGTGCCAGCAGTTACTTTGACGGTTACGGGGCCGCGAGTTACCAAGAGACCCAGTACTTC. Encoded protein: CASSYFDGYGAASYQETQYF. This chain links TRBV6-2 or TRBV6-3 with TRBJ2-5; the D gene could be TRBD1 or TRBD2 (5 bases each). The CDR3 has 20 amino acids. Germline loops: CDR1 MNHEY, CDR2 SVGEGT. Between the trimmed V and J ends, which lost 1 base and 0 bases, there was a span of 24 bases.

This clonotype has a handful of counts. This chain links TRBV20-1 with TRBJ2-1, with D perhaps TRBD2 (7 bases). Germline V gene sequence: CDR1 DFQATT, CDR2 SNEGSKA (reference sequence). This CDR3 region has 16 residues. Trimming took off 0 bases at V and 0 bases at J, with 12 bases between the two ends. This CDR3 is CSARDGEGGSYNEQFF. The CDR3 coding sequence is TGCAGTGCTAGAGACGGGGAGGGGGGCTCCTACAATGAGCAGTTCTTC.

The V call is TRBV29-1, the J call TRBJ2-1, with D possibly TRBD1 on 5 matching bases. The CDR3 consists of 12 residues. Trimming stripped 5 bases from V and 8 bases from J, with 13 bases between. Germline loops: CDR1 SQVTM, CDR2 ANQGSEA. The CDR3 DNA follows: TGCAGCGTTAAAAGGGGCAGATATGAGCAGTTCTTC. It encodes CSVKRGRYEQFF.

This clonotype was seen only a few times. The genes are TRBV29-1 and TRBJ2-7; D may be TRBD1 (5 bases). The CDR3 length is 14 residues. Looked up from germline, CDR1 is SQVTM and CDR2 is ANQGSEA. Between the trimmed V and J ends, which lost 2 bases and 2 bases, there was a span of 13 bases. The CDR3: CSVEMQGSPYEQYF. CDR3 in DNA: TGCAGCGTTGAAATGCAGGGTAGTCCCTACGAGCAGTACTTC.

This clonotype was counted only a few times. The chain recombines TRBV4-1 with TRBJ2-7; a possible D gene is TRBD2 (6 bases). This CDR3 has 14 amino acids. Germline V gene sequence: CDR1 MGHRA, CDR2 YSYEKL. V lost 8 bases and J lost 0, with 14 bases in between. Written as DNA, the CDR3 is TGCGCCAGCGGAGGGTCAACTACCTCCTACGAGCAGTACTTC. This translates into CASGGSTTSYEQYF.

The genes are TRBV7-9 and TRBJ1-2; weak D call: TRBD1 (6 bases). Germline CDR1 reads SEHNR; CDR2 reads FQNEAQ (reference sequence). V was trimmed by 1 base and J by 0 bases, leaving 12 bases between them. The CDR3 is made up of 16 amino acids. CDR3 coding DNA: TGTGCCAGCAGCTTAGGTGGGGGCAAGGCTAACTATGGCTACACCTTC. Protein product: CASSLGGGKANYGYTF.